This TCR beta chain was found in a study of tumor and adjacent non-tumor tissue in lung cancer. Study-level background: Some 4.2 million productive TCRbeta reads were obtained per sample on average. Points from the study as a whole: Normal lung showed higher cumulative top 100 clone frequency than tumor.

TCRbeta libraries were built with three rounds of nested PCR, modified from ARM-PCR. TCRdb fed the multiplex PCR reads into MiXCR, producing one record per CDR3 protein. The sample consists of some 93,000 distinct CDR3 sequences, about 72% of them appearing once. Germline V gene sequence: CDR1 MNHNY, CDR2 SVGAGI (reference sequence). There are 14 residues in the CDR3. In regard to this clonotype: The antigen is undetermined. An end of the junction differs from the germline gene, which may be a read error.

No cell sorting was done before RNA was extracted from the tissue. Sequenced input: lung tumor tissue. This sequence joins TRBV6-6 and TRBJ2-1, with D possibly being TRBD1 (5 bases). The TCR was taken from a man in his sixties with non-small cell lung cancer. CDR3 sequence (DNA): TGTGCCAACAGTTCTCTATCAGGGTGGGCGGAGCAGTTCTTC. As protein: CANSSLSGWAEQFF.